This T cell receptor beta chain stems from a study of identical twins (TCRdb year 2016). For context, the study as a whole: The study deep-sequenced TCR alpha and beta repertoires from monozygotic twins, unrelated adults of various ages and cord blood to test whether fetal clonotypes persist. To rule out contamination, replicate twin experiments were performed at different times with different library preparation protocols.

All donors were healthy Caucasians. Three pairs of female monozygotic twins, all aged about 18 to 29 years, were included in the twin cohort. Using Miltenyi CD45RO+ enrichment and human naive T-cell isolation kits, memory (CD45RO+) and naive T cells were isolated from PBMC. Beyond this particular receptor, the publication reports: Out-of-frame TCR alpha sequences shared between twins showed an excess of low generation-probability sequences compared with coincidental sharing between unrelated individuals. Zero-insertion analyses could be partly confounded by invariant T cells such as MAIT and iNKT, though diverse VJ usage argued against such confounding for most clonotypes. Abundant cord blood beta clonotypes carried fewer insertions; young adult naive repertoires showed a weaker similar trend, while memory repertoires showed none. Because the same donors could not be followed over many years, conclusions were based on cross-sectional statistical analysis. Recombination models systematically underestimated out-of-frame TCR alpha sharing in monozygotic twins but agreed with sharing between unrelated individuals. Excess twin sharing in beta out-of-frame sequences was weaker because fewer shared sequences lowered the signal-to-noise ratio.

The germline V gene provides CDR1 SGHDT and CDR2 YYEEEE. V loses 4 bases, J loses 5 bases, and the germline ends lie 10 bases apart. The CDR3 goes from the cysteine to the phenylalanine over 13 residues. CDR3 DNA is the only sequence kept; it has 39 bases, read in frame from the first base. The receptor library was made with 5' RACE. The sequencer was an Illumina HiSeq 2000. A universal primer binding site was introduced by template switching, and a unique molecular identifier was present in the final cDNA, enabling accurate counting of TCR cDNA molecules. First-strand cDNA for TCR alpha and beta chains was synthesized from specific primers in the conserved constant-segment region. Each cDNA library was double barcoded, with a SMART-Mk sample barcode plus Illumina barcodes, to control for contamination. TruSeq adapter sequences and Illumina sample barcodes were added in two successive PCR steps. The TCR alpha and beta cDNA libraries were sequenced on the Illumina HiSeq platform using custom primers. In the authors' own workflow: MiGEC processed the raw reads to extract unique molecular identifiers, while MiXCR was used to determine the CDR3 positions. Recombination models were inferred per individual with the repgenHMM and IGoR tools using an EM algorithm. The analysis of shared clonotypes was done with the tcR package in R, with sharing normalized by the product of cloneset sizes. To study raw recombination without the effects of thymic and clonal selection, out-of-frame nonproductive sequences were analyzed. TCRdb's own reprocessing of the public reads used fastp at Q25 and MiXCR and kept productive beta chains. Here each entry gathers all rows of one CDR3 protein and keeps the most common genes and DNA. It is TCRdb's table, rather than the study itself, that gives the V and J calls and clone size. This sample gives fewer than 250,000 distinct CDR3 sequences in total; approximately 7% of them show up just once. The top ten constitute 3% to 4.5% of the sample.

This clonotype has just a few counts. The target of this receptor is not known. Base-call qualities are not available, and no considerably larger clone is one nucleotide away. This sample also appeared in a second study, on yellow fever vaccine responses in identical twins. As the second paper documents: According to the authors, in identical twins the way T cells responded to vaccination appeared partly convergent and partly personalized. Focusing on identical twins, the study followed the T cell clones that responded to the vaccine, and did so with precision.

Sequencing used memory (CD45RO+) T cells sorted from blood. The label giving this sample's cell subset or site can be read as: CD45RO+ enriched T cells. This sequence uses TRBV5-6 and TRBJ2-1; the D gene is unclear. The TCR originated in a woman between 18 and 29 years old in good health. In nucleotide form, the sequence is TGTGCCAGCAGCCTTGTGAACCACAATGAGCAGTTCTTC. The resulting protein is CASSLVNHNEQFF. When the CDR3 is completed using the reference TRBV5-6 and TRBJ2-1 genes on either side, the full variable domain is DAGVTQSPTHLIKTRGQQVTLRCSPKSGHDTVSWYQQALGQGPQFIFQYYEEEERQRGNFPDRFSGHQFPNYSSELNVNALLLGDSALYLCASSLVNHNEQFFGPGTRLTVL.